Each of the 9 T cell receptor beta chains below was sequenced from the same sample in a study of Graves' ophthalmopathy and Graves' hyperthyroidism. Scientists amplified the TCR beta CDR3 regions from RNA transcripts. Second-round multiplex PCR came after a first-round RT-PCR that employed HTBI primers. TCRdb ran MiXCR on the multiplex PCR reads and lists one entry per CDR3 protein. This sample has over a million distinct CDR3 sequences; about 36% occur once, and the top ten carry 11%. The specimen sequenced was peripheral blood or thyroid tissue (not recorded which). These receptors were obtained from an adult man with Graves' hyperthyroidism.

V usage is TRBV7-6 and J usage is TRBJ1-1; a weak D match, TRBD1 (6 bases). There are 15 residues in the CDR3. V was clipped by 4 bases and J by 0 bases, with 12 bases between them. CDR1 SGHVS and CDR2 FNYEAQ come from the germline V gene. The CDR3 reads CASSSSQGMNTEAFF. The CDR3 bases are TGTGCCAGCAGCTCCTCGCAGGGGATGAACACTGAAGCTTTCTTT.

The gene calls are TRBV6-5 and TRBJ2-6; perhaps TRBD1 as D (6 bases). The germline V gene encodes CDR1 MNHEY and CDR2 SVGAGI. This CDR3 contains 19 residues. V was cut by 0 bases and J by 2 bases, with 17 bases left in between. CDR3 sequence reads: CASSYSRVYREAGANVLTF. The CDR3 region has the DNA TGTGCCAGCAGTTACTCGAGAGTATACAGGGAAGCTGGGGCCAACGTCCTGACTTTC.

The chain uses TRBV19 and TRBJ2-5; TRBD2 matches at 15 bases. Unmatched junction bases numbered 7, after V lost 1 base and J lost 1 base. This CDR3 spans 19 amino acids. Per the germline V gene, CDR1 is LNHDA and CDR2 is SQIVND (reference sequence). CDR3 loop: CASSIVGLAGGSPQETQYF. The CDR3 nucleotides are TGTGCCAGTAGTATAGTGGGACTAGCGGGGGGAAGCCCCCAAGAGACCCAGTACTTC.

This clonotype was recorded at least ten times. Because the CDR3 is missing its conserved closing phenylalanine or tryptophan, this is likely a read error. The DNA is omitted, as the CDR3 cannot be located on it reliably, and the CDR3 follows TCRdb's listing. The V and J genes are TRBV12-3 or TRBV12-4 and TRBJ1-1; the table names TRBD1, a call not compared with the DNA. Termini included, the CDR3 measures 13 amino acids. The CDR3 here is CASSTRGTGGRSL.

Many counts were recorded for this clonotype. V usage is TRBV6-2 or TRBV6-3 and J usage is TRBJ1-2; D gene uncertain. Trimming pared 3 bases from V and 0 bases from J, leaving 5 bases between. The CDR3 sequence is 13 residues long. Germline CDR1 reads MNHEY; CDR2 reads SVGEGT. The CDR3 coding sequence is TGTGCCAGCAGTTATGAAGCTAACTATGGCTACACCTTC. It translates to CASSYEANYGYTF.

This clonotype was observed at least ten times. This chain connects TRBV7-9 to TRBJ1-5, with a tentative D call TRBD1 (5 bases). The V end lost 3 bases, the J end lost 4 bases, and 19 bases lay between the germline ends. Germline V gene sequence: CDR1 SEHNR, CDR2 FQNEAQ (reference sequence). The CDR3 extends over 17 amino acids. For the CDR3, the DNA is TGTGCCAGCAGCTTCCACCAGGGCCTGCCGGGTAATCAGCCCCAGCATTTT. It yields the protein CASSFHQGLPGNQPQHF.

The sample holds a few counts of this clonotype. J is TRBJ1-2 and V is TRBV30; weak D call: TRBD1 (5 bases). The V gene's germline CDR1 is GTSNPN and CDR2 SVGIG (reference sequence). V was trimmed by 5 bases and J by 4 bases, leaving 14 bases between them. The CDR3 consists of 13 residues. The CDR3 spells CAWQTDRSYGYTF. In DNA, the CDR3 is TGTGCCTGGCAGACAGACAGAAGCTATGGCTACACCTTC.

CDR3 DNA sequence: TGTGCCAGCAGCCCGACGGACAGGGCGACCTCTGGAAACACCTTC. It specifies CASSPTDRATSGNTF. This rearrangement joins TRBV7-9 to TRBJ1-2; TRBD1 agrees at 8 bases. Per germline, CDR1 SEHNR and CDR2 FQNEAQ (reference sequence). The CDR3 covers 15 residues. With 5 bases clipped from V and 12 bases from J, the junction kept 17 bases outside the gene matches. Using reference TRBV7-9 and TRBJ1-2 for the parts outside the CDR3, the full variable domain is DTGVSQNPRHKITKRGQNVTFRCDPISEHNRLYWYRQTLGQGPEFLTYFQNEAQLEKSRLLSDRFSAERPKGSFSTLEIQRTEQGDSAMYLCASSPTDRATSGNTFGSGTRLTVV.

The rearrangement joins TRBV20-1 to TRBJ1-4; D gene ambiguous. The germline gives CDR1 DFQATT, CDR2 SNEGSKA (reference sequence). V dropped 5 bases and J dropped 5 bases, with 18 bases sitting between them. CDR3 length: 15 amino acids. The CDR3 loop is CSALGQNTLNEKLFF. The CDR3 DNA sequence: TGCAGTGCTCTCGGGCAGAATACACTAAATGAAAAACTGTTTTTT.